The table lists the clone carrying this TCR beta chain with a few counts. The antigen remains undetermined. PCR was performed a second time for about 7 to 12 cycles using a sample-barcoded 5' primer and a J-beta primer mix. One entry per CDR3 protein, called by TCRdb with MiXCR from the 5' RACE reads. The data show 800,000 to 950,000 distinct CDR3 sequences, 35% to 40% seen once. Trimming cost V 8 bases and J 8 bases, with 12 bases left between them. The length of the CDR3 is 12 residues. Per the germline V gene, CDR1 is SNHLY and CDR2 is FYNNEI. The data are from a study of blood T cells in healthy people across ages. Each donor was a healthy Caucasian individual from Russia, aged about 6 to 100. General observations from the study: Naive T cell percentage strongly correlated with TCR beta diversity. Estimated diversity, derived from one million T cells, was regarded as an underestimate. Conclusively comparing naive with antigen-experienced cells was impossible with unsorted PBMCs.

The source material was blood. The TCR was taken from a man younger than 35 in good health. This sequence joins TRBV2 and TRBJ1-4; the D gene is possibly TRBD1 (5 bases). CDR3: CASLSRDEKLFF. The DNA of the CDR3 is TGTGCCAGCCTGAGTAGGGACGAAAAACTGTTTTTT.